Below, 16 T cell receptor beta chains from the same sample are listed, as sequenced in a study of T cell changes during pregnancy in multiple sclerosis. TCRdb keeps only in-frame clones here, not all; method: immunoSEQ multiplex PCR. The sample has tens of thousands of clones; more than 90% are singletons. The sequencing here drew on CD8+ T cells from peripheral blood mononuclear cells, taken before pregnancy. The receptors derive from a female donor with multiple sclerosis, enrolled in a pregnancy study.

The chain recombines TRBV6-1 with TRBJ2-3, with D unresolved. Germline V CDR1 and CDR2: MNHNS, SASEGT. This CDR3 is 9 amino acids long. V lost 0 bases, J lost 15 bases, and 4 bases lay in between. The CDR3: CASSEARYF. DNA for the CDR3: TGTGCCAGCAGTGAAGCGAGATATTTT.

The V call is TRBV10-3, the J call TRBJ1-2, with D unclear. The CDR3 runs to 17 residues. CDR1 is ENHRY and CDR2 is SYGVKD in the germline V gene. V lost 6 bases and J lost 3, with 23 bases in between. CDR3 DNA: TGTGCCATCAGCCTCGCTCCCGGGCCGGGGATCTACTATGGCTACACCTTC. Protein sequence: CAISLAPGPGIYYGYTF.

The CDR3 DNA sequence: TGTGCCAGCTCACCCGAGACAGGGAGCACAGATACGCAGTATTTT. It specifies CASSPETGSTDTQYF. This rearrangement joins TRBV18 to TRBJ2-3; 7 bases map to TRBD1. Germline V lookup: CDR1 KGHSH, CDR2 LQKENI. V shed 3 bases and J 0 bases; nucleotides not matched to a gene: 3. The CDR3 is 15 amino acids.

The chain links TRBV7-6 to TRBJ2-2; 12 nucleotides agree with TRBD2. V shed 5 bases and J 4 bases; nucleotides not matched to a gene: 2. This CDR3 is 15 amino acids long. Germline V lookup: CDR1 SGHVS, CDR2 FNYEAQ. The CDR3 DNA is TGTGCCAGCAGCAAGACTAGCGGGGGCACCGGGGAGCTGTTTTTT. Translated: CASSKTSGGTGELFF.

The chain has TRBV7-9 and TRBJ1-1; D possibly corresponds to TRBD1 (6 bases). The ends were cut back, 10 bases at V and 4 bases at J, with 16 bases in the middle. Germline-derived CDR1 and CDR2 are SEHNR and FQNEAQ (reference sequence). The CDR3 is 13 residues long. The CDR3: CATSGTSSTEAFF. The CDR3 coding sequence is TGTGCCACGTCCGGGACATCCAGCACTGAAGCTTTCTTT.

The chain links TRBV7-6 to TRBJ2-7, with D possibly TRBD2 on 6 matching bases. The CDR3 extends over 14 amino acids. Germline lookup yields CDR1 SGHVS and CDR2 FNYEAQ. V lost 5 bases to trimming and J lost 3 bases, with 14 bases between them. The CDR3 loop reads CASSPVGRNYEQYF. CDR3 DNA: TGTGCCAGCAGCCCTGTGGGGAGGAACTACGAGCAGTACTTC.

Here the CDR3 reads CASSLGGGGTDTQYF. CDR3 bases: TGTGCCAGCAGTTTAGGAGGGGGCGGCACAGATACGCAGTATTTT. The gene calls are TRBV27 and TRBJ2-3, with D possibly being TRBD1 (7 bases). CDR1 and CDR2 from the germline V gene are MNHEY and SMNVEV (reference sequence). Between the trimmed V and J ends, which lost 2 bases and 1 base, there was a span of 10 bases. The CDR3 covers 15 residues.

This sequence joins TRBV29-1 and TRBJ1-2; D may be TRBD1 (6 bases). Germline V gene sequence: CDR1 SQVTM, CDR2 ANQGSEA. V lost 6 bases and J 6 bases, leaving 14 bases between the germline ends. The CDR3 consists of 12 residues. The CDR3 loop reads CSVPQGSDGYTF. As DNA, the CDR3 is TGCAGCGTACCACAGGGCAGCGATGGCTACACCTTC.

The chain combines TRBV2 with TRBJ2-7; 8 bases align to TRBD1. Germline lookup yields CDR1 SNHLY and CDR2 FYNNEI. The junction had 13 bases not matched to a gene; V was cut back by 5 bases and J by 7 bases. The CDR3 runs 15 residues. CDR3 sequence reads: CASSPGTGNPGEQYF. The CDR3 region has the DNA TGTGCCAGCAGTCCCGGGACAGGCAACCCCGGAGAGCAGTACTTC.

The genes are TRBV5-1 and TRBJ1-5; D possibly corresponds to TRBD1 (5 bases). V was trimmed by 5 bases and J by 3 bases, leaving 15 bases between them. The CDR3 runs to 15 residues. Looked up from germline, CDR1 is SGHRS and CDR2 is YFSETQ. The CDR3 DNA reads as TGCGCCAGCAGTTCTTGGGGGGACCCCAATCAGCCCCAGCATTTT. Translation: CASSSWGDPNQPQHF.

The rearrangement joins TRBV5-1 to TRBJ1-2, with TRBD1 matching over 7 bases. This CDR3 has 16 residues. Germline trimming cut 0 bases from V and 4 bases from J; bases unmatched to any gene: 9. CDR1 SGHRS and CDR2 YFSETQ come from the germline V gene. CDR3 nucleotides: TGCGCCAGCAGCTTGGAAGTGGTCAGGGGGGCCTATGGCTACACCTTC. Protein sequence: CASSLEVVRGAYGYTF.

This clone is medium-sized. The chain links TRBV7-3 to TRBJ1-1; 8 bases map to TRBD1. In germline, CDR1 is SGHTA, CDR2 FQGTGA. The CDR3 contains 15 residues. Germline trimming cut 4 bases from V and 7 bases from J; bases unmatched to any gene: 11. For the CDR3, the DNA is TGTGCCAGCAGCTCATCAGGCAGGGGGCTTGGTGAAGCTTTCTTT. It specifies CASSSSGRGLGEAFF.

DNA for the CDR3: TGTGCCAGCAGCCTGTACCCGGACACCTACGAGCAGTACTTC. Translating it yields CASSLYPDTYEQYF. The J gene is TRBJ2-7, the V gene TRBV7-9, with a weak D call TRBD1 (5 bases). This CDR3 is 14 amino acids long. In germline, CDR1 is SEHNR, CDR2 FQNEAQ (reference sequence). Trimming left V 5 bases short and J 2 bases short, with 13 bases between.

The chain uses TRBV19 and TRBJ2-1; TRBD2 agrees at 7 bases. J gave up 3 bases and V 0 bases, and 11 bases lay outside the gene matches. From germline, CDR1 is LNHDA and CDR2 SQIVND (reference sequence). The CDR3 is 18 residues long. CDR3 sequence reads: CASSIDSESGMDYNEQFF. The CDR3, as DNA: TGTGCCAGTAGTATAGATTCCGAAAGCGGGATGGACTACAATGAGCAGTTCTTC.

CDR3 region: CASSLYRDAGYTF. Written as DNA, the CDR3 is TGTGCCAGCAGTTTATACAGGGACGCTGGCTACACCTTC. V gene TRBV27 combines with J gene TRBJ1-2, with D tentatively TRBD1 (6 bases). The CDR3 runs to 13 residues. V lost 1 base and J lost 7, with 10 bases in between. Looked up from germline, CDR1 is MNHEY and CDR2 is SMNVEV (reference sequence).

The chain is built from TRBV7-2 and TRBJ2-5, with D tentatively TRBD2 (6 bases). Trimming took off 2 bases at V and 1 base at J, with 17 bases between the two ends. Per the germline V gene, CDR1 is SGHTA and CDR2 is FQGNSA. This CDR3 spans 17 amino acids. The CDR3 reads CASSLRFLAELQETQYF. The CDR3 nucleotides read TGTGCCAGCAGCTTACGCTTCTTAGCGGAGCTCCAAGAGACCCAGTACTTC.